Described below is a single T cell receptor beta chain sequence and its context. The antigen is not known. This record comes from a study of OX40 agonist ivuxolimab in advanced cancers. The V and J ends lost 2 bases and 1 base, in that order; junction bases with no gene match: 13. The germline V gene has CDR1 SGDLS and CDR2 YYNGEE. The CDR3 length is 18 residues. Assay used: immunoSEQ multiplex PCR; TCRdb lists only in-frame clones, some missing. Of 35,000 to 40,000 clones listed, 88% are singletons. Regarding the study as a whole: Within 6 weeks, CD4+ and CD8+ blood T cells expanded clonally at 0.1 to 3.0 mg/kg.

Sequenced material: CD4+ or CD8+ T cells sorted from blood, taken in a trial of the OX40 agonist ivuxolimab. The TCR was taken from an adult with an advanced solid tumor such as melanoma, head and neck, liver or kidney cancer. J is TRBJ2-3 and V is TRBV9, with 7 bases matching TRBD2. As DNA, the CDR3 is TGTGCCAGCAGCGTGCCTAGCGGTGCGTCATCGGGCACAGATACGCAGTATTTT. Translated, it gives CASSVPSGASSGTDTQYF. The full variable domain, in which reference TRBV9 and TRBJ2-3 provide the parts outside the CDR3, is DSGVTQTPKHLITATGQRVTLRCSPRSGDLSVYWYQQSLDQGLQFLIQYYNGEERAKGNILERFSAQQFPDLHSELNLSSLELGDSALYFCASSVPSGASSGTDTQYFGPGTRLTVL.